This TCR beta chain was captured by sequencing in a study of beta chain features in type 1 diabetes. Study-level information: Taken together, all samples contributed nearly 110 million examined sorted cells. Study conclusions and caveats: Overrepresentation of cells with high TCR expression could result from cDNA sequencing. All four CD4+ subsets from Type 1 diabetes patients carried moderately but significantly shorter TCRB CDR3s.

Sequenced material consisted of expressed TCRB transcripts (all of the isolated RNA was reverse transcribed). This table comes from immunoSEQ multiplex PCR, and its TCRdb copy is limited to in-frame clones, with some not included. The sample holds around 150,000 clones, over 7.5% seen once. With 10 bases removed from V and 6 bases from J, the gap between germline ends came to 15 bases. The CDR3 loop spans 13 amino acids. Germline V gives CDR1 SGHDN, CDR2 FVKESK. On this clone: What it binds is unknown.

The V and J genes are TRBV14 and TRBJ2-2; D possibly corresponds to TRBD1 (5 bases). The source of this sequence is a man younger than 35 in good health. Material for sequencing was central memory CD4+ T cells from blood. CDR3 bases: TGTGCCACCGCCTCAACAGGCCCCGGGGAGCTGTTTTTT. Translated, it gives CATASTGPGELFF.